The T cell receptor beta chain under discussion was sequenced for a study of radiation and T cells in renal cell carcinoma. Time point meaning: baseline pretreatment blood. Treatment noted: 15 Gy SBRT to primary tumor, nephrectomy 4 weeks later. The germline V gene encodes CDR1 ENHRY and CDR2 SYGVKD. CDR3 size: 15 residues. The V segment lost 6 bases and the J segment 2 bases; nucleotides outside the gene matches: 6. Sequencing was performed with immunoSEQ multiplex PCR; in TCRdb, only in-frame clones are kept and a portion is missing. The sample holds approximately 150,000 clones, 88% seen once. This TCR came from a woman in her sixties or seventies with renal cell carcinoma. The chain has TRBV10-3 and TRBJ2-7; 11 bases map to TRBD2. The specimen was blood, collected from a patient whose treatment included radiotherapy and nephrectomy. The DNA of the CDR3 is TGTGCCATCAGGAGGCCGACTAGCGGGGCCTACGAGCAGTACTTC. Translation gives CAIRRPTSGAYEQYF.